This TCR beta chain was obtained from a study of T cell changes during pregnancy in multiple sclerosis. Germline CDR1 reads SEHNR; CDR2 reads FQNEAQ (reference sequence). The J segment lost 2 bases and the V segment lost 7 bases, leaving 8 bases of the junction unmatched. The CDR3 has 16 residues. The protocol was immunoSEQ multiplex PCR, while the TCRdb copy is restricted to in-frame clones and leaves out a portion. The sample has under 50,000 clones; roughly 93% are singletons. Here the sequenced sample was CD8+ T cells from peripheral blood mononuclear cells, taken after pregnancy. The rearrangement joins TRBV7-9 to TRBJ2-1; 10 bases line up with TRBD2. This receptor was identified in a female donor with multiple sclerosis, enrolled in a pregnancy study. The CDR3 DNA is TGTGCCAGCACTTCCGCCAGCGGGGGGGCCTACAATGAGCAGTTCTTC. Amino acid sequence: CASTSASGGAYNEQFF. Variable domain in full (rest from reference TRBV7-9 and TRBJ2-1): DTGVSQNPRHKITKRGQNVTFRCDPISEHNRLYWYRQTLGQGPEFLTYFQNEAQLEKSRLLSDRFSAERPKGSFSTLEIQRTEQGDSAMYLCASTSASGGAYNEQFFGPGTRLTVL.